Listed here are 18 T cell receptor beta chains from one sample, sequenced in a study of T cells after somatic rescue of genetic block. Here immunoSEQ multiplex PCR was the method, and the copy in TCRdb shows in-frame clones only, minus some. The sample holds approximately 71,000 clones, approximately 90% seen once. The sequenced sample consisted of peripheral blood mononuclear cells (PBMCs). Receptors originate from a man between 35 and 55 years old.

The chain has TRBV2 and TRBJ2-3, with a weak D call TRBD1 (5 bases). Germline lookup yields CDR1 SNHLY and CDR2 FYNNEI. This CDR3 is built from 12 residues. The V end was cut by 4 bases, the J end by 6 bases, with 8 bases between. The CDR3 DNA follows: TGTGCCAGCAGTGCAGGGTCGGATACGCAGTATTTT. Translating gives CASSAGSDTQYF.

This chain connects TRBV5-6 to TRBJ2-5, with no clear D. This CDR3 comprises 11 residues. Trimming left V 1 base short and J 4 bases short, with 2 bases between. Germline CDR1 and CDR2: SGHDT and YYEEEE. CDR3 coding DNA: TGTGCCAGCAGCTTGTTAGAGACCCAGTACTTC. Its protein product is CASSLLETQYF. The variable domain in full, completed from reference TRBV5-6 and TRBJ2-5, reads DAGVTQSPTHLIKTRGQQVTLRCSPKSGHDTVSWYQQALGQGPQFIFQYYEEEERQRGNFPDRFSGHQFPNYSSELNVNALLLGDSALYLCASSLLETQYFGPGTRLLVL.

The CDR3 DNA is TGTGCCAGTACCCGGGAGTACTTTGAAGCTTTCTTT. Residues: CASTREYFEAFF. The V call is TRBV19, the J call TRBJ1-1, with no clear D. Trimming stripped 7 bases from V and 7 bases from J, with 13 bases between. The length of the CDR3 is 12 residues. CDR1 and CDR2 from the germline V gene are LNHDA and SQIVND (reference sequence). Looking up the rest from reference TRBV19 and TRBJ1-1 gives the full variable domain: DGGITQSPKYLFRKEGQNVTLSCEQNLNHDAMYWYRQDPGQGLRLIYYSQIVNDFQKGDIAEGYSVSREKKESFPLTVTSAQKNPTAFYLCASTREYFEAFFGQGTRLTVV.

The chain uses TRBV4-2 and TRBJ2-1; D gene unclear. Trimming took off 0 bases at V and 7 bases at J, with 7 bases between the two ends. Germline V lookup: CDR1 LGHNA, CDR2 YNFKEQ. The CDR3 extends over 13 amino acids. CDR3 loop: CASSQDEVNEQFF. In nucleotides, the CDR3 is TGTGCCAGCAGCCAAGATGAAGTGAATGAGCAGTTCTTC.

This clone was found a few times. The chain employs TRBV9 and TRBJ2-3; possibly TRBD1 for D (5 bases). The germline CDR1 and CDR2 sequences are SGDLS and YYNGEE. Deletions cut 0 bases from V and 2 bases from J, with 10 bases between. The CDR3 contains 15 residues. CDR3 sequence: CASSVAWGITDTQYF. In DNA form, the CDR3 reads TGTGCCAGCAGCGTAGCTTGGGGCATCACAGATACGCAGTATTTT.

The rearrangement links TRBV2 to TRBJ2-2, with D uncertain. V was cut by 4 bases and J by 7 bases, with 7 bases left in between. CDR3 length: 12 amino acids. CDR1 SNHLY and CDR2 FYNNEI come from the germline V gene. CDR3 sequence: CASSVGSGELFF. In DNA form, the CDR3 reads TGTGCCAGCAGTGTGGGCAGCGGGGAGCTGTTTTTT. Using reference TRBV2 and TRBJ2-2 for the parts outside the CDR3, the full variable domain is EPEVTQTPSHQVTQMGQEVILRCVPISNHLYFYWYRQILGQKVEFLVSFYNNEISEKSEIFDDQFSVERPDGSNFTLKIRSTKLEDSAMYFCASSVGSGELFFGEGSRLTVL.

This clone was counted a single time. The chain is built from TRBV11-2 and TRBJ2-2; the D gene is possibly TRBD1 (6 bases). The germline V gene encodes CDR1 SGHAT and CDR2 FQNNGV. CDR3 length: 15 residues. V lost 2 bases and J lost 1, with 8 bases in between. The chain's CDR3 is CASSLRQENTGELFF. The CDR3 DNA sequence: TGTGCCAGCAGCTTACGACAGGAGAACACCGGGGAGCTGTTTTTT.

The gene calls are TRBV7-9 and TRBJ2-5; 10 positions agree with TRBD2. CDR1 SEHNR and CDR2 FQNEAQ come from the germline V gene (reference sequence). The CDR3 runs to 16 residues. The ends lost 7 bases at V and 5 bases at J; junction bases unmatched: 13. This CDR3 reads CASTYYQREGGETQYF. In nucleotides, the CDR3 is TGTGCCAGCACCTATTACCAGCGGGAGGGCGGGGAGACCCAGTACTTC.

This chain links TRBV11-3 with TRBJ2-7, with TRBD1 matching over 8 bases. V dropped 5 bases and J dropped 3; count of bases not matched to a gene: 9. The germline CDR1 and CDR2 sequences are SGHNT and YENEEA. The CDR3 is 15 residues long. The CDR3 region is CASSPGQGMDYEQYF. In nucleotides, the CDR3 is TGTGCCAGCAGCCCAGGACAGGGAATGGACTACGAGCAGTACTTC.

J is TRBJ2-4 and V is TRBV10-2; 7 bases are a match to TRBD2. The germline gives CDR1 WSHSY, CDR2 SAAADI. The CDR3 totals 15 residues. Germline trimming cut 3 bases from V and 6 bases from J; bases unmatched to any gene: 8. CDR3 sequence: CASSDVRLASNIQYF. The CDR3 nucleotides are TGCGCCAGCAGTGACGTAAGACTAGCATCAAACATTCAGTACTTC.

Only a few counts were recorded for this clone. The V and J genes are TRBV4-2 and TRBJ1-2, with unresolved D. Germline V gene data show CDR1 as LGHNA and CDR2 as YNFKEQ. Trimming took off 4 bases at V and 5 bases at J, with 14 bases between the two ends. This CDR3 is built from 14 residues. Written as DNA, the CDR3 is TGTGCCAGCAGCCCCCCAGCCCAGCGTTATGGCTACACCTTC. It encodes CASSPPAQRYGYTF.

This clone was seen only once. V gene TRBV28 combines with J gene TRBJ2-1, with 10 bases identical to TRBD2. Per germline, CDR1 MDHEN and CDR2 SYDVKM. This CDR3 has 15 amino acids. With V trimmed by 6 bases and J by 6 bases, 8 bases remained unmatched. The CDR3 protein is CASRLLSGRSNEQFF. The CDR3 nucleotides are TGTGCCAGCAGACTCCTTAGCGGGAGGAGCAATGAGCAGTTCTTC.

The chain's CDR3 is CASFSGVVTDTQYF. The CDR3 DNA sequence: TGTGCCAGCTTCTCAGGGGTCGTAACAGATACGCAGTATTTT. This rearrangement joins TRBV7-9 to TRBJ2-3; weak D call: TRBD1 (6 bases). The CDR3 sequence is 14 residues long. Trimming removed 8 bases from V and 3 bases from J, with 15 bases in between. Germline V gene sequence: CDR1 SEHNR, CDR2 FQNEAQ (reference sequence).

The rearrangement joins TRBV25-1 to TRBJ1-6; D uncertain. Looked up from germline, CDR1 is MGHDK and CDR2 is SYGVNS. V was trimmed by 3 bases and J by 5 bases, leaving 8 bases between them. The CDR3 has 14 amino acids. The CDR3 spells CASSDIGHNSPLHF. The CDR3 nucleotides are TGTGCCAGCAGTGATATTGGGCATAATTCACCCCTCCACTTT.

The chain has TRBV6-6 and TRBJ1-1; tentatively, D is TRBD1 (5 bases). CDR3 length equals 15 residues. With 6 bases removed from V and 2 bases from J, the gap between germline ends came to 16 bases. Looked up from germline, CDR1 is MNHNY and CDR2 is SVGAGI (reference sequence). The CDR3 nucleotides are TGTGCCAGCAGGGGGACTGGGACCAAAAACACTGAAGCTTTCTTT. Translating gives CASRGTGTKNTEAFF.

This chain uses TRBV6-5 with TRBJ2-1, with D perhaps TRBD2 (6 bases). Germline V gene data show CDR1 as MNHEY and CDR2 as SVGAGI. V shed 2 bases and J shed 3 bases, with 8 bases lying between them. The CDR3 contains 14 residues. CDR3 sequence (DNA): TGTGCCAGCAGTTACCGGGACTTCTACAATGAGCAGTTCTTC. Translating gives CASSYRDFYNEQFF.

The chain combines TRBV2 with TRBJ2-2; unclear D gene. Germline V gene lookup returns CDR1 SNHLY and CDR2 FYNNEI. The V gene lost 6 bases and the J gene lost 0 bases, with 5 bases spanning the gap. The CDR3 has 13 residues. As DNA, the CDR3 is TGTGCCAGCAGCAACTCGAACACCGGGGAGCTGTTTTTT. This sequence encodes CASSNSNTGELFF.

This clone has only a few counts. The J gene is TRBJ1-5, the V gene TRBV19; 7 nucleotides align to TRBD1. V shed 6 bases, J shed 0 bases, and the junction held 5 bases outside the gene matches. The germline V gene encodes CDR1 LNHDA and CDR2 SQIVND (reference sequence). This CDR3 region has 15 residues. CDR3 bases: TGTGCCAGTAGCCATGGACAGGATAGCAATCAGCCCCAGCATTTT. This encodes CASSHGQDSNQPQHF.